This T cell receptor (beta chain) was found in a study of cytomegalovirus exposure and HLA in healthy donors (dated by TCRdb to the late 2010s). Describing the broader study: According to an earlier analysis of 450 to 650 of the donors, roughly 180 million T cells yielded 100 million or so unique TCR beta sequences and less than 300 Gb of sequence data. An early release covering roughly 580 HLA-typed donors comprised about 300 gigabases of sequencing data and roughly 85 million unique TCR sequences. To predict cytomegalovirus infection status, the study combined high-throughput TCR immunosequencing, statistical association of individual TCRs with disease status, and machine learning. A later genetic analysis took genome-wide SNP genotypes for about three fifths of the roughly 700 donors and used that subset as a discovery cohort. Along with the roughly 670-subject first cohort, a separate validation cohort of over a hundred different subjects was used. Rather than using new phenotypic data, the later analysis identified candidate immune exposures from TCR beta sequences and from how often those sequences occurred across donors. In an earlier analysis of several hundred of the donors, high-throughput TCR beta sequencing was used to judge whether each TCR beta V gene segment behaved as functional or pseudogenic. The number of donors typed differed by locus, with 629-630 for A, B, C, DRB1 and DQB1, 522 for DQA1, 600 to 610 for DPA1, and about 450 for DPB1. HLA typing included class I and class II loci at four-digit resolution. In a later analysis, previously published TCR beta repertoires from more than 500 donors were re-analyzed and high-resolution HLA genotyping was added so that TCR occurrence patterns could be studied. On average, around 240,000 unique TCR beta nucleotide sequences were sequenced per donor among 398 genotyped donors of the cohort, with roughly 18% of those sequences being non-productive. Donor age, sex, ethnicity and CMV serostatus were compiled together with the repertoire data. The study profiled the T cell repertoires of around 700 subjects by immunosequencing and related them to cytomegalovirus serostatus. About 5 DR-DQ haplotypes were handled as single units for association and clustering, since linkage in the cohort was strong. Among the roughly 410 genotyped donors, 75% to 90% belonged to the genetic ancestry cluster associated with self-reported Caucasian donors. The study aimed to test whether signatures of past pathogen exposure could be identified by cataloging public T cell receptors. Every discovery cohort repertoire had been produced on one sequencing platform.

The paper as a whole reports these results and caveats: Because counts were too low, seventeen rarely observed V segments, including chromosome 9 orphons, were excluded from the earlier analysis of around 590 of the donors. In vitro tests confirmed that a few of the cytomegalovirus-associated TCR beta chains recognize cytomegalovirus antigens. In a later analysis, HLA-associated TCR beta chains showed more clonal expansion and lower generation probabilities than non-associated chains that were equally common. A later analysis reported that several top co-occurrence clusters appeared linked to parvovirus B19, influenza, CMV and Epstein-Barr virus. While some public TCRs were present in many individuals, most TCR sequences turned up only very rarely across donors. A later analysis found that most CMV-associated TCR beta chains appeared HLA-restricted, with HLA associations seemingly driven largely by CMV exposure. Presence/absence analyses assumed roughly uniform sequencing depth across donors, an assumption that may not hold. A later analysis associated approximately 17,000 TCR beta sequences with specific HLA alleles at a false discovery rate of 0.05. A later analysis found that TCR association rates varied across HLA loci, with DRB1 alleles showing the most associated TCRs and HLA-C alleles the fewest. This cohort had only TCR beta chains sequenced, and the lack of alpha or paired-chain data limited which features could be detected. Some IMGT-functional V segments, including TRBV6-2 and TRBV6-3, could not be distinguished by the 87-base-pair reads and were therefore excluded. The study listed 150 to 200 TCR beta chains as associated with cytomegalovirus. Assigning TCR associations to individual alleles was difficult when HLA alleles, especially DR and DQ, strongly co-occurred. An earlier analysis of some 590 of the donors showed that most TCR beta V segments appeared in productive rearrangements either about 90% or about 30% of the time, which broadly matched IMGT annotations. In both the original and validation cohorts, the classifier was reported to diagnose cytomegalovirus status with high specificity and sensitivity. In a later genetic analysis, fewer N-insertions in productive TCRs were reported among donors in an Asian-associated ancestry cluster than the roughly 640-donor mean. In a later genetic analysis, a missense DCLRE1C variant was associated with V-gene and J-gene trimming of TCR beta chains, and the association was replicated in an independent cohort. The only immune exposure information available for the cohort was CMV serostatus. Linkage disequilibrium might explain the correlated functional status among segregating V segments, but an unknown experimental factor could not be excluded. Because HLA typing was missing for some donors at each locus, association tests included only the typed subset. A cluster of highly shared sequence variants was judged likely to represent a technical artifact of the sequencing pipeline. A further reported finding was that TCR beta sequences accurately predicted the HLA-A and HLA-B alleles for most subjects in the first cohort. The authors suggested that the approach could potentially be generalized to other disease states and immunological phenotypes.

Receptor amplification or capture employed the immunoSEQ multiplex PCR assay. For the multiplex PCR, a mixture combining 60 forward primers for TCR Vbeta segments and 13 reverse primers for TCR Jbeta segments was used. A multiplex PCR assay on genomic DNA amplified the CDR3 region of rearranged TCR beta genes. Amplified TCR beta libraries were sequenced as 87-base-pair reads on the Illumina HiSeq System. As for how the authors treated the data: A later analysis counted tens of millions of unique TCR beta chains across the 666 repertoires, and 10 million to 12 million of these chains were shared by at least two donors. A nearest-neighbor algorithm error-corrected the raw reads and collapsed the reads into unique sequences, merging closely related sequences to remove PCR and sequencing errors. Alignment of CDR3 sequences to IMGT reference sequences was used to assign V, D and J gene segments. For a sequence to be retained, a match of at least six nucleotides was required to both a V gene segment and a J gene segment. Rearrangements were classified as productive when the CDR3 lacked stop codons and remained in frame with V and J, and all other rearrangements were classified as non-productive. CDR3 was defined according to IMGT convention as the region running from the second conserved V-encoded cysteine to the conserved J-encoded phenylalanine. Sequences without an unambiguous match to a single V gene segment were excluded from the earlier analysis of about 600 of the donors. In an earlier analysis of around 590 of the donors, a V segment was called functional when productive rearrangements were above 56.7%, and segregating when the standard deviation between donors exceeded 5%. A statistical classification framework was developed to diagnose cytomegalovirus status using the catalog of TCR beta chain sequences. In a later analysis, V and J genes were assigned by comparing TCR nucleotide sequences against IMGT/GENE-DB human TR gene sequences. In a later analysis, CDR3 sequences and most-parsimonious VDJ recombination scenarios were assigned using the TCRdist pipeline. In a later analysis, each TCR beta chain was defined by its CDR3 amino acid sequence together with its V-gene family, and reads without a unique V-gene family were excluded. As a way to deal with suspected cross-contamination and a sequencing artifact, a later analysis dropped roughly 600 nucleotide sequences that were highly shared and had low generation probability. In a later analysis, a clonal expansion index was calculated for each public chain from normalized within-repertoire ranks of inferred template counts. In a later analysis, generation probabilities were computed using a VDJ recombination model fitted to out-of-frame rearrangements, and the results were checked against IGoR. In a later analysis, TCR-TCR, TCR-HLA and TCR-CMV co-occurrence was scored with hypergeometric tests, and a repertoire-size bias correction was applied to TCR pairs. A later analysis estimated false discovery rates by permuting HLA or CMV assignments 20 times. In a later analysis, co-occurring TCRs were grouped using DBSCAN, and TCRdist sequence similarity was added for clustering within HLA-allele-positive subsets. Repertoires with fewer than 30,000 or more than 120,000 public chains were left out of co-occurrence clustering, as were five repertoires with anomalous nucleotide sharing. The table was pulled from immuneACCESS by TCRdb, which kept in-frame rearrangements only. Such tables lose some clones; where checked, under half of the loss comes from unresolved V genes, and the rest has no known cause. For V, J and clone size, that table is used; D and trimming come from the DNA. This sample gives roughly 150,000 clones in total; 64% of them show up just once. The top ten clonotypes cover 3% of the sample.

This clone was observed at least ten times. Its antigen is unknown. No per-base quality is available; no much larger clone lies one base away. V has 5 bases trimmed and J has 4 bases trimmed; junction bases matching no gene number 6. The cysteine opens and the phenylalanine closes a CDR3 of 14 amino acids. Kept here is only the CDR3 DNA, which spans 42 bases and is read in frame from base 1. In the germline V gene, CDR1 corresponds to MNHEY and CDR2 to SVGAGI. The cohort was made up of 500 to 800 healthy bone marrow donors. At the time of sampling, all cohort members were nominally healthy, though unrecorded immune exposures were likely present. The donor tested CMV seropositive and was one of the 289 seropositive cohort members. A peripheral blood sample was provided by each donor, and peripheral blood mononuclear cells were used for TCR beta sequencing. Genomic DNA was extracted from the blood cell samples with the Qiagen DNeasy Blood Extraction Kit.

The TCR was taken from a woman in her 30s in good health and CMV-seropositive. Sample: PBMCs. The sequence links TRBV6-5 to TRBJ2-7; 9 central bases correspond to TRBD1. The CDR3 protein: CASSAGQGTYEQYF. Read as DNA, the sequence is TGTGCCAGCAGTGCAGGACAGGGGACGTACGAGCAGTACTTC.